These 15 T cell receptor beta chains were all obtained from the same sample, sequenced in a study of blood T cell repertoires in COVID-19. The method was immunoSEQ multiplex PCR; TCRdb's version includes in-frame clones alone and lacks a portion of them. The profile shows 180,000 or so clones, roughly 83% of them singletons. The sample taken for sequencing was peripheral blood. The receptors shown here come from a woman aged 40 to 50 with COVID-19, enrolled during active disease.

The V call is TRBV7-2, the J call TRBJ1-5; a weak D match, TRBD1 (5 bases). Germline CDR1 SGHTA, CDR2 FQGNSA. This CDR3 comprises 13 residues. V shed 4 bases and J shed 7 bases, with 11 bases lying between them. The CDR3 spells CASSSSTEQPQHF. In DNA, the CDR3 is TGTGCCAGCAGCTCTTCGACAGAACAGCCCCAGCATTTT.

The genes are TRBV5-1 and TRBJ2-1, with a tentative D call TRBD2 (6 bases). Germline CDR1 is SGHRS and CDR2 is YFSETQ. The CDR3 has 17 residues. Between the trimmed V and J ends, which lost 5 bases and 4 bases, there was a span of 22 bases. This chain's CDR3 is CASRSGQVGGAYNEQFF. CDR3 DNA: TGCGCCAGCAGAAGCGGGCAAGTCGGCGGGGCGTACAATGAGCAGTTCTTC.

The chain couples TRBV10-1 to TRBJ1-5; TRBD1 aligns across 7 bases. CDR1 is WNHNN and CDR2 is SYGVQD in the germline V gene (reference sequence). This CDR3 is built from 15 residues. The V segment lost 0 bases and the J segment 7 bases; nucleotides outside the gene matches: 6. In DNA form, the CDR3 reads TGCGCCAGCAGTGAGTCCGGGCAGGGGGTGCAGCCCCAGCATTTT. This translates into CASSESGQGVQPQHF.

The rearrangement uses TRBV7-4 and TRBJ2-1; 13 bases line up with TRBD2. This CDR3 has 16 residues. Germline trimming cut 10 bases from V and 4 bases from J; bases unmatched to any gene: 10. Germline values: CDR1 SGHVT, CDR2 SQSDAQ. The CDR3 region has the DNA TGTGCCATCAAAACGGGGACTAGCGGGGTATACAATGAGCAGTTCTTC. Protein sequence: CAIKTGTSGVYNEQFF.

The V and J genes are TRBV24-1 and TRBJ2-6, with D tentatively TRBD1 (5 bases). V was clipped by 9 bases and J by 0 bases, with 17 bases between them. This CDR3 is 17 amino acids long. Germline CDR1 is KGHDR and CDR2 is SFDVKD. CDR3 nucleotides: TGTGCCACCCAAGGGGTATATATACCCTCTGGGGCCAACGTCCTGACTTTC. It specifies CATQGVYIPSGANVLTF.

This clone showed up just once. CDR3 sequence reads: CASSYSPRTGYYEQYF. CDR3 bases: TGTGCCAGCAGTTACTCGCCAAGGACGGGGTACTACGAGCAGTACTTC. The J gene is TRBJ2-7, the V gene TRBV6-5, with D maybe TRBD2 (5 bases). Germline V gives CDR1 MNHEY, CDR2 SVGAGI. V lost 0 bases and J lost 3, with 15 bases in between. The length of the CDR3 is 16 residues.

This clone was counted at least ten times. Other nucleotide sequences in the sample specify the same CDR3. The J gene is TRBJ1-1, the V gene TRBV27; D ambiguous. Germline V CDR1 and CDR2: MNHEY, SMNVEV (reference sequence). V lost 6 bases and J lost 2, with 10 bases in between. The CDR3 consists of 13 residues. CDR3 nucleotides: TGTGCCAGCAGCCTAGCAGGAAACACTGAAGCTTTCTTT. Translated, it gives CASSLAGNTEAFF.

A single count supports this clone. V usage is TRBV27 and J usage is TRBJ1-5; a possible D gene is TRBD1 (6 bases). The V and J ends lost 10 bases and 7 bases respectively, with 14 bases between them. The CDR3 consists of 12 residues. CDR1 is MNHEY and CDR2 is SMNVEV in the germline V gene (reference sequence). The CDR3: CATGRGFQPQHF. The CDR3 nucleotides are TGTGCCACCGGGAGGGGGTTCCAGCCCCAGCATTTT.

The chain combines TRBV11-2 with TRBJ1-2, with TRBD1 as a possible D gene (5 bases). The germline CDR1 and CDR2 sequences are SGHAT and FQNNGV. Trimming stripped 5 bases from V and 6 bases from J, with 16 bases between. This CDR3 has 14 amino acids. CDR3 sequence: CASSPRDYYHGYTF. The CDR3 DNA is TGTGCCAGCAGCCCGCGGGACTACTATCATGGCTACACCTTC.

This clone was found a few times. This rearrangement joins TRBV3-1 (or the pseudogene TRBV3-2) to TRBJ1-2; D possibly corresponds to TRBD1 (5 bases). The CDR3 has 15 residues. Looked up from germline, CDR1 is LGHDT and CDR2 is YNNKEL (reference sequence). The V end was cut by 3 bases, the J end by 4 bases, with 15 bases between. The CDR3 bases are TGTGCCAGCAGCCAGCGCACCGACAGCGCCTATGGCTACACCTTC. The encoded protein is CASSQRTDSAYGYTF.

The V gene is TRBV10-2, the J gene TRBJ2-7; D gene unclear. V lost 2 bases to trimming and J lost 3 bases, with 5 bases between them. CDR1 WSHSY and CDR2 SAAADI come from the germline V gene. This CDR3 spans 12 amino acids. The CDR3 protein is CASSELDYEQYF. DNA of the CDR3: TGCGCCAGCAGTGAGCTAGACTACGAGCAGTACTTC.

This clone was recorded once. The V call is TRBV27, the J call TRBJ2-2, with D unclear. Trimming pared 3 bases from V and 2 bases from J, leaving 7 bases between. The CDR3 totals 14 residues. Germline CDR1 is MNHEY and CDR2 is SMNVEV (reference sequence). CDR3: CASSFYSNTGELFF. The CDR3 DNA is TGTGCCAGCAGTTTTTACAGTAACACCGGGGAGCTGTTTTTT.

CDR3 residues: CASSPPGRRSGNTIYF. The CDR3 nucleotides are TGTGCCAGCTCACCGCCTGGCAGGCGTTCTGGAAACACCATATATTTT. This chain connects TRBV18 to TRBJ1-3; D is ambiguous. This CDR3 region has 16 residues. With 3 bases removed from V and 1 base from J, the gap between germline ends came to 13 bases. The germline V gene encodes CDR1 KGHSH and CDR2 LQKENI. The whole variable domain, filled in from reference TRBV18 and TRBJ1-3, reads NAGVMQNPRHLVRRRGQEARLRCSPMKGHSHVYWYRQLPEEGLKFMVYLQKENIIDESGMPKERFSAEFPKEGPSILRIQQVVRGDSAAYFCASSPPGRRSGNTIYFGEGSWLTVV.

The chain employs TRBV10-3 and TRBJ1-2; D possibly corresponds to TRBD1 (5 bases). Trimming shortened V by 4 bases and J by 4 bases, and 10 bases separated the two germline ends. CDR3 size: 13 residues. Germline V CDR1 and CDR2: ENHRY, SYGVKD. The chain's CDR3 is CAISGGSVYGYTF. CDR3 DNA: TGTGCCATCAGTGGGGGCAGTGTCTATGGCTACACCTTC.

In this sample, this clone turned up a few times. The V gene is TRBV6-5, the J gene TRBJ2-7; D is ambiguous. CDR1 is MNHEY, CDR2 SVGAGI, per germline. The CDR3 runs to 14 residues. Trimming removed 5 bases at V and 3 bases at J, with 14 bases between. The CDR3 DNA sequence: TGTGCCAGCAGTCCCTTTGGTCGAGACTACGAGCAGTACTTC. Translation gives CASSPFGRDYEQYF.